The 4 T cell receptor beta chains in this list originate from one sample, sequenced in a study of memory CD4+ T cells and cytomegalovirus serostatus. The repertoire was sequenced with immunoSEQ multiplex PCR; TCRdb's copy has only in-frame clones and lacks some. Among around 25,000 clones listed, less than 80% were seen once. The sort gate was single viable CD3+CD4+CD8-CD45RO+ cells for memory CD4+ T cells. Material: memory CD4+ T cells from blood. The receptor source for this set is an adult in good health and CMV-seronegative.

J is TRBJ1-1 and V is TRBV19, with 9 nucleotides matching TRBD1. V lost 5 bases, J lost 0 bases, and 10 bases stayed unmatched. Looked up from germline, CDR1 is LNHDA and CDR2 is SQIVND (reference sequence). CDR3 size: 17 residues. The CDR3 sequence is CASSPTPRTGVNTEAFF. The CDR3 DNA is TGTGCCAGTAGTCCAACCCCAAGGACAGGGGTGAACACTGAAGCTTTCTTT.

This sequence joins TRBV30 and TRBJ1-2; D call uncertain. This CDR3 contains 15 residues. Germline V gene sequence: CDR1 GTSNPN, CDR2 SVGIG (reference sequence). The V end was cut by 5 bases, the J end by 6 bases, with 22 bases between. CDR3 sequence (DNA): TGTGCCTGGGGGATAGGTGGTACCCTCGCACATGGCTACACCTTC. Translated: CAWGIGGTLAHGYTF.

The chain combines TRBV5-1 with TRBJ1-3; 9 nucleotides align to TRBD1. V dropped 1 base and J dropped 0; count of bases not matched to a gene: 11. This CDR3 has 19 residues. Germline V gene lookup returns CDR1 SGHRS and CDR2 YFSETQ. CDR3 region: CASSLQTGQGAYSGNTIYF. CDR3 coding DNA: TGCGCCAGCAGCTTGCAAACGGGACAGGGCGCATACTCTGGAAACACCATATATTTT.

The CDR3 region is CASSQSRGAGANVLTF. CDR3 coding DNA: TGCGCCAGCAGCCAATCGAGGGGGGCTGGGGCCAACGTCCTGACTTTC. The rearrangement uses TRBV4-3 and TRBJ2-6; D might be TRBD1 or TRBD2, each matching 6 bases. Trimming took 2 bases from V and 2 from J, leaving 10 bases between them. This CDR3 comprises 16 residues. Germline CDR1 LGHNA, CDR2 YSLEER.